The clone carrying this T cell receptor (beta chain) occurred many times. The antigen is unknown. This sample stems from a study of T cells in Graves' hyperthyroidism and ophthalmopathy. Findings of the study overall: A median around 6.4 months before onset, the model predicted ophthalmopathy.

Authors of the study amplified TCR beta CDR3 regions from RNA transcripts. The HTBI primer set drove a first-round RT-PCR of the TCR CDR3. TCRdb re-called the multiplex PCR reads with MiXCR, one entry per CDR3 protein. The table includes hundreds of thousands of distinct CDR3 sequences, 18% detected once. Germline trimming cut 5 bases from V and 5 bases from J; bases unmatched to any gene: 5. The CDR3 contains 14 residues. In germline, CDR1 is SGHAT, CDR2 FQNNGV. Clinical symptoms, serum thyroxine and TRAb, thyroid ultrasound and orbital computed tomography were used for the diagnoses. This clonotype was obtained from a woman aged 50 to 60 with Graves' hyperthyroidism that later progressed to Graves' ophthalmopathy. Sequencing used blood. This rearrangement joins TRBV11-2 to TRBJ2-2; 7 bases agree with TRBD1. The CDR3 bases are TGTGCCAGCAGCCGCTCGACAGGGACCGGGGAGCTGTTTTTT. Translated, it gives CASSRSTGTGELFF.